This T cell receptor (beta chain) was captured by sequencing in a study of cytomegalovirus exposure and HLA in healthy donors. CDR3 size: 11 residues. Germline V gene lookup returns CDR1 DFQATT and CDR2 SNEGSKA (reference sequence). The V gene lost 5 bases and the J gene lost 3 bases, with 8 bases spanning the gap. In the PCR, 60 Vbeta and 13 Jbeta primers were used. The method was immunoSEQ multiplex PCR; TCRdb's version includes in-frame clones alone and lacks a portion of them. The sample consists of about 82,000 clones, less than 85% of them appearing once. The rearrangement uses TRBV20-1 and TRBJ2-7; D might be TRBD2 (6 bases). The sample consisted of PBMCs. The sequence was obtained from a human donor in good health. CDR3 region: CSAGTFYEQYF. The CDR3 DNA sequence: TGCAGTGCTGGGACTTTCTACGAGCAGTACTTC.